These T cell receptor beta chains were read from a single sample in a study of shared clonotypes between healthy human individuals. Using immunoSEQ multiplex PCR, the repertoire was profiled, and TCRdb retains in-frame clones only, with some absent. The table shows a few million clones, with roughly 95% occurring only once. Material: naive CD4+ T cells sorted from blood. Receptors were obtained from a man in his late teens or twenties in good health. Both conserved end residues are part of each CDR3. The D gene is left open where the match is weak. Size is stated for part of the rows, as once, few or many counts, or as a class when the clone is expanded.

clone_size	v_call	j_call	d_call	cdr3_aa	cdr3_nt
NA	TRBV19	TRBJ1-2	NA	CASSIWQKSGYTF	TGTGCCAGTAGTATCTGGCAGAAGAGCGGCTACACCTTC
NA	TRBV7-2	TRBJ1-6	NA	CASSLRPELYNSPLHF	TGTGCCAGCAGCTTAAGGCCAGAACTCTATAATTCACCCCTCCACTTT
NA	TRBV6-1	TRBJ2-3	NA	CASSLGGATDTQYF	TGTGCCAGCAGCCTTGGAGGGGCCACAGATACGCAGTATTTT
NA	TRBV9	TRBJ1-2	NA	CASSVVQSLSYGYTF	TGTGCCAGCAGCGTAGTGCAGAGCCTATCCTATGGCTACACCTTC
NA	TRBV6-1	TRBJ1-6	NA	CANLVQGPDSPLHF	TGTGCCAACTTGGTCCAGGGCCCGGACTCACCCCTCCACTTT
NA	TRBV6-5	TRBJ1-1	NA	CASSVTGQGKTEAFF	TGTGCCAGCAGTGTTACAGGTCAGGGGAAAACTGAAGCTTTCTTT
NA	TRBV7-9	TRBJ2-1	NA	CASSLELANEQFF	TGTGCCAGCAGCTTAGAACTAGCCAATGAGCAGTTCTTC
NA	TRBV6-5	TRBJ1-3	NA	CASSTPVGGNTIYF	TGTGCCAGCAGCACCCCGGTGGGTGGAAACACCATATATTTT
NA	TRBV7-9	TRBJ2-7	TRBD2	CASSSWSGGVYEQYF	TGTGCCAGCAGCTCCTGGAGTGGGGGGGTCTACGAGCAGTACTTC
NA	TRBV2	TRBJ1-5	NA	CASSVTRPGQGNQPQHF	TGTGCCAGCAGTGTAACCCGTCCGGGACAAGGAAATCAGCCCCAGCATTTT
NA	TRBV27	TRBJ2-7	TRBD2	CASSRTGTSGSSYEQYF	TGTGCCAGCAGTAGGACAGGGACTAGCGGTAGCTCCTACGAGCAGTACTTC
once	TRBV7-9	TRBJ1-1	NA	CASSYPRGDLNTEAFF	TGTGCCAGCAGCTACCCTCGGGGAGACTTGAACACTGAAGCTTTCTTT
NA	TRBV6-5	TRBJ2-5	NA	CASSQGRNQETQYF	TGTGCCAGCAGCCAGGGCAGGAACCAAGAGACCCAGTACTTC
NA	TRBV7-2	TRBJ2-5	NA	CASSLVRETQYF	TGTGCCAGCAGCTTAGTACGGGAGACCCAGTACTTC
NA	TRBV30	TRBJ2-1	NA	CAWNRLARGRANNEQFF	TGTGCCTGGAACCGTCTCGCGAGGGGGAGGGCGAACAATGAGCAGTTCTTC
NA	TRBV5-1	TRBJ2-3	NA	CASSREFLTDTQYF	TGCGCCAGCTCCCGGGAGTTCCTCACAGATACGCAGTATTTT
NA	TRBV6-1	TRBJ2-7	TRBD2	CASSEGAGGLPREYF	TGTGCCAGCAGTGAAGGAGCGGGAGGGTTACCTAGGGAGTACTTC
NA	TRBV2	TRBJ1-6	NA	CASSVRGGDSPLHF	TGTGCCAGCAGTGTACGGGGGGGAGATTCACCCCTCCACTTT
NA	TRBV9	TRBJ1-1	TRBD1	CASSLTQGRVTEAFF	TGTGCCAGCAGCCTAACACAGGGGAGGGTCACTGAAGCTTTCTTT
NA	TRBV9	TRBJ2-3	NA	CASSADPRVDTQYF	TGTGCCAGCAGCGCCGACCCACGGGTAGATACGCAGTATTTT
NA	TRBV29-1	TRBJ1-1	NA	CSAGGGMNTEAFF	TGCAGCGCCGGAGGGGGGATGAACACTGAAGCTTTCTTT
NA	TRBV19	TRBJ1-3	NA	CASTPQTGVISGNTIYF	TGTGCCAGCACACCGCAGACAGGCGTTATCTCTGGAAACACCATATATTTT
NA	TRBV19	TRBJ2-5	NA	CASSIGEGRVGETQYF	TGTGCCAGTAGTATAGGAGAGGGCAGGGTGGGAGAGACCCAGTACTTC
NA	TRBV18	TRBJ2-1	NA	CASSPSGDEQFF	TGTGCCAGCTCACCGTCTGGCGATGAGCAGTTCTTC
NA	TRBV5-4	TRBJ1-3	NA	CASSSGGPGNTIYF	TGTGCCAGCAGCTCCGGGGGCCCCGGAAACACCATATATTTT
NA	TRBV2	TRBJ2-4	TRBD1	CASSGGQGLIKNIQYF	TGTGCCAGCAGTGGGGGACAGGGTTTAATCAAAAACATTCAGTACTTC
NA	TRBV5-1	TRBJ1-1	TRBD1	CASSLQGGSTEAFF	TGCGCCAGCAGCTTGCAGGGGGGGAGTACTGAAGCTTTCTTT
NA	TRBV5-1	TRBJ2-1	TRBD1	CATLAKGRQGHEQFF	TGCGCCACCTTGGCAAAAGGGCGACAGGGCCATGAGCAGTTCTTC
NA	TRBV28	TRBJ1-6	TRBD1	CASRIPGQGSTSPLHF	TGTGCCAGCAGGATTCCGGGACAGGGTAGTACTTCACCCCTCCACTTT
NA	TRBV18	TRBJ1-5	TRBD1	CASSQSGTGASNQPQHF	TGTGCCAGCTCACAATCCGGGACAGGGGCTAGCAATCAGCCCCAGCATTTT
NA	TRBV19	TRBJ2-1	NA	CASRTGLLNEQFF	TGTGCCAGTAGGACGGGACTTCTCAATGAGCAGTTCTTC
NA	TRBV19	TRBJ2-7	TRBD1	CARTPGTGAYEQYF	TGTGCCAGAACCCCCGGGACAGGCGCCTACGAGCAGTACTTC
NA	TRBV11-2	TRBJ2-3	NA	CASSLDIQTDTQYF	TGTGCCAGCAGCCTGGACATCCAGACAGATACGCAGTATTTT
NA	TRBV2	TRBJ1-1	NA	CASSEEGNTEAFF	TGTGCCAGCAGTGAAGAAGGGAACACTGAAGCTTTCTTT
NA	TRBV6-5	TRBJ1-1	TRBD1	CASTKRGTGNTEAFF	TGTGCCAGCACTAAAAGAGGGACAGGGAACACTGAAGCTTTCTTT
once	TRBV10-3	TRBJ2-1	TRBD2	CAIMSGGSSYNEQFF	TGTGCCATCATGAGCGGGGGGAGCTCCTACAATGAGCAGTTCTTC
NA	TRBV19	TRBJ1-5	NA	CASNFGGFSNQPQHF	TGTGCCAGTAACTTCGGCGGGTTTAGCAATCAGCCCCAGCATTTT
NA	TRBV21-1	TRBJ2-1	NA	CASSKDAEDYNEQFF	TGTGCCAGCAGCAAAGATGCGGAAGACTACAATGAGCAGTTCTTC
few	TRBV6-4	TRBJ1-1	NA	CASSQHGPTEAFF	TGTGCCAGCAGCCAACATGGTCCCACTGAAGCTTTCTTT
NA	TRBV6-9	TRBJ1-2	NA	CASSNREGYTF	TGTGCCAGCAGCAACAGGGAGGGCTACACCTTC
once	TRBV5-1	TRBJ1-1	NA	CASSPEGGNTEAFF	TGCGCCAGCAGCCCCGAGGGGGGGAACACTGAAGCTTTCTTT
NA	TRBV10-3	TRBJ1-1	TRBD1	CAISGTGNTEAFF	TGTGCCATCAGTGGGACAGGGAACACTGAAGCTTTCTTT
NA	TRBV19	TRBJ2-7	NA	CASSIGATYEQYF	TGTGCCAGTAGTATAGGGGCCACTTACGAGCAGTACTTC